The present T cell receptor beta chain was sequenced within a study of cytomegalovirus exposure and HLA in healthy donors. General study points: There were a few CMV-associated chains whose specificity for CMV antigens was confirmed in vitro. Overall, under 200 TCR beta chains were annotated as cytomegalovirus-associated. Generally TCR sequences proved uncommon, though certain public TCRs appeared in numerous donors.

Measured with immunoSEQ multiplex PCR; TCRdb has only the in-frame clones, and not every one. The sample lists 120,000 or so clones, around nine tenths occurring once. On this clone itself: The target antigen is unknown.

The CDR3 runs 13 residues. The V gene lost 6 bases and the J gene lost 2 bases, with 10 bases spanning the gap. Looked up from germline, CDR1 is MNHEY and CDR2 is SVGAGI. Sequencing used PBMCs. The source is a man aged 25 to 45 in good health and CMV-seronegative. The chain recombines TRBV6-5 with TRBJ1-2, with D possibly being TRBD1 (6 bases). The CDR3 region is CASRRGQNYGYTF. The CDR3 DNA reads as TGTGCCAGCAGGCGCGGACAGAACTATGGCTACACCTTC.